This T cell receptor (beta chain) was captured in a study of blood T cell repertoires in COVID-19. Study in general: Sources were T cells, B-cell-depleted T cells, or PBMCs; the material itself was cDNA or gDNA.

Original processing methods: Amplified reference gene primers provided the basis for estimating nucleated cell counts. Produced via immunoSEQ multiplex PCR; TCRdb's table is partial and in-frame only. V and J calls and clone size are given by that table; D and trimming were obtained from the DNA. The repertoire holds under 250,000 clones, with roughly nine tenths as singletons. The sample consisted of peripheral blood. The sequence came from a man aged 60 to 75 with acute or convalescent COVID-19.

The CDR3 protein is CASSLGLAENTGELFF. In DNA form, the CDR3 reads TGTGCCAGCAGCCTGGGACTAGCGGAGAACACCGGGGAGCTGTTTTTT. V gene TRBV3-1 (or the pseudogene TRBV3-2) combines with J gene TRBJ2-2, with TRBD2 identical over 11 bases. Germline V gene sequence: CDR1 LGHDT, CDR2 YNNKEL (reference sequence). Trimming cost V 4 bases and J 1 base; bases outside gene matches: 2. The CDR3 has 16 amino acids.